This entry concerns a single T cell receptor (beta chain). Its cognate antigen is unknown. Stated time point: newly diagnosed GD, antithyroid drugs for less than 3 months. Making the TCR library involved RNA that had been extracted from PBMCs. This CDR3 is 16 amino acids long. The V gene's germline CDR1 is SGHRS and CDR2 YFSETQ. V was shortened by 0 bases and J by 0 bases, with 13 bases between the two germline ends. CDR3-region Arm-PCR and iRepertoire HTBI primers produced the TCR beta libraries. TCRdb passed the multiplex PCR reads through MiXCR, listing each CDR3 protein once. This table has some 240,000 distinct CDR3 sequences, about 19% appearing once. The entry originates in a study of regulatory T cells in long-lasting Graves disease. About the research overall: Antithyroid drugs had been taken by newly diagnosed Graves' patients for under 3 months.

Points from the study as a whole: Patients with persistent Graves' had lower TCR diversity than newly diagnosed patients. Persistent disease was associated with favored TRBV28 usage and with favored use of TRBJ1-2 and TRBJ2-5.

These same records also appear under a second study, on T cells in Graves' hyperthyroidism and ophthalmopathy. That publication notes: Patients were excluded for uncontrolled infection, other autoimmune disease, pregnancy or lactation.

The V and J genes are TRBV5-1 and TRBJ2-7; maybe TRBD2 (7 bases). Sample: peripheral blood mononuclear cells (PBMCs), taken at new diagnosis, from a patient treated with antithyroid drugs. The source is a woman aged 25 to 39 with Graves disease. CDR3 sequence reads: CASSLGSGGRSYEQYF. CDR3 nucleotides: TGCGCCAGCAGCTTGGGATCCGGGGGGCGCTCCTACGAGCAGTACTTC.